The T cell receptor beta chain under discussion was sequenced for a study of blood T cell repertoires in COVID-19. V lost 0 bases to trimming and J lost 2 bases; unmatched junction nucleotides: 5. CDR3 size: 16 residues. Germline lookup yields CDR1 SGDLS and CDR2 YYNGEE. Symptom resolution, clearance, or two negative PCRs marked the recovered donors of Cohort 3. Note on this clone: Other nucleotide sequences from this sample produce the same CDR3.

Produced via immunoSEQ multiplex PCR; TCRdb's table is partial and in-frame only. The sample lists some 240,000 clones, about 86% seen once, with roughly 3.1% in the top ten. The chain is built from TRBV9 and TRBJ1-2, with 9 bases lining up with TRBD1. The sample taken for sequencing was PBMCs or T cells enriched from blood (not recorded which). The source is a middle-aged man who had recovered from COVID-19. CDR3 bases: TGTGCCAGCAGCGTAGCTACAGGGGGCGGGAACTATGGCTACACCTTC. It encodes CASSVATGGGNYGYTF.